There are a few counts of the clone carrying this T cell receptor (beta chain). PCR involved 60 Vbeta and 13 Jbeta primers. Profiled with immunoSEQ multiplex PCR; TCRdb holds only in-frame clones, not every one. Of around 160,000 clones in the sample, around 79% were seen once. This CDR3 has 14 amino acids. The germline V gene encodes CDR1 SNHLY and CDR2 FYNNEI. Trimming removed 5 bases at V and 7 bases at J, with 17 bases between. This sample is drawn from a study of cytomegalovirus exposure and HLA in healthy donors. The wider study: In terms of ancestry, the Caucasian-associated cluster contained around four fifths of the roughly 400 genotyped donors.

This sequence originates from a male donor in good health and CMV-seropositive. The rearrangement links TRBV2 to TRBJ1-2, with D perhaps matching TRBD1 (5 bases). The sequenced sample was PBMCs. This CDR3 reads CASSWGGGMGGYTF. The CDR3 nucleotides are TGTGCCAGCAGTTGGGGCGGGGGGATGGGTGGCTACACCTTC. The full variable domain, in which reference TRBV2 and TRBJ1-2 provide the parts outside the CDR3, is EPEVTQTPSHQVTQMGQEVILRCVPISNHLYFYWYRQILGQKVEFLVSFYNNEISEKSEIFDDQFSVERPDGSNFTLKIRSTKLEDSAMYFCASSWGGGMGGYTFGSGTRLTVV.